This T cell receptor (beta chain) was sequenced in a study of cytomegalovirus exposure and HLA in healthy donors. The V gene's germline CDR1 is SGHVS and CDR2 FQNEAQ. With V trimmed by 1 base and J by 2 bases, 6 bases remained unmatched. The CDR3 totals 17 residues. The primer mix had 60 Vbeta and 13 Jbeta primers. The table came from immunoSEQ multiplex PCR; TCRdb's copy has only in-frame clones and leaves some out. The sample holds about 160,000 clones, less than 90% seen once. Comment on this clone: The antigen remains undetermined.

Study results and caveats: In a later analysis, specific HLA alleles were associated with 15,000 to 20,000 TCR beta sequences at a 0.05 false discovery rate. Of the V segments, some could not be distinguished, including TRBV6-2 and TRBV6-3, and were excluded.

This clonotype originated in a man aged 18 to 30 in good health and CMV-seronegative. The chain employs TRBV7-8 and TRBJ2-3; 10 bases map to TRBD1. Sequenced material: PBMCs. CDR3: CASSLDTGTGATDTQYF. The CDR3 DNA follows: TGTGCCAGCAGCTTAGATACCGGGACAGGGGCCACAGATACGCAGTATTTT.